This T cell receptor (beta chain) comes out of a study of Ad26.COV2.S vaccination and SARS-CoV-2 variants. Turning to the study itself: Enrollment placed the donor in the COV1001 Ad26.COV2.S trial arm. Dosing was one shot or two shots 56 days apart. Whole-study findings and limits: Vaccinees and placebo recipients showed similar non-spike TCR breadth.

Profiled with immunoSEQ multiplex PCR; TCRdb holds only in-frame clones, not every one. Of approximately 480,000 clones in the sample, roughly 85% were seen once. Regarding treatment: 15 to 20 received Ad26.COV2.S at low or high dose, single or two shots; 5 received placebo; per-sample allocation not given. Day 63 after the first vaccine or placebo injection was the time point for sampling. An Ad26 vector was used to express Wuhan-strain SARS-CoV-2 spike as the vaccine. Germline lookup yields CDR1 LNHDA and CDR2 SQIVND (reference sequence). Trimming pared 5 bases from V and 5 bases from J, leaving 18 bases between. CDR3 size: 15 residues. A note on this clone: Its target is not known.

The chain couples TRBV19 to TRBJ1-2; D is perhaps TRBD1 (5 bases). The TCR originated in a person aged 18-60 years who received the Ad26.COV2.S COVID-19 vaccine or a placebo. The specimen was peripheral blood, collected in a trial of Ad26.COV2.S vaccine versus placebo. This CDR3 is CASSPLWGREYGYTF. The CDR3 DNA follows: TGTGCCAGTAGTCCTCTTTGGGGGAGAGAGTATGGCTACACCTTC.